A single sample gave rise to the 17 T cell receptor beta chains below, sequenced in a study of CD8 T cells in Susac syndrome. The RNA, about 0.5 to 1 ug, was put through reverse transcription using random hexamers. Using its own MiXCR run on the immunoSEQ multiplex PCR reads, TCRdb lists one record per CDR3 protein. The sample yields about 170,000 distinct CDR3 sequences, about 96% seen once. The sample was CD4+ T cells from PBMCs. The receptors here all came from a human donor with Susac syndrome.

The CDR3 sequence is CATQAGAFSYEQYF. The CDR3 DNA reads as TGTGCCACCCAAGCGGGAGCTTTCTCCTACGAGCAGTACTTC. V gene TRBV15 combines with J gene TRBJ2-7, with TRBD2 identical over 8 bases. There are 14 residues in the CDR3. J was trimmed by 0 bases and V by 8 bases; bases with no gene match: 6. The germline gives CDR1 LNHNV, CDR2 YYDKDF (reference sequence).

The gene calls are TRBV5-1 and TRBJ2-3, with D perhaps TRBD2 (6 bases). V was clipped by 3 bases and J by 4 bases, with 12 bases between them. CDR3 size: 14 residues. In germline, CDR1 is SGHRS, CDR2 YFSETQ. The CDR3, as DNA: TGCGCCAGCAGCTCGCGACTAGGCCCAGATACGCAGTATTTT. Encoded protein: CASSSRLGPDTQYF.

The chain carries TRBV19 and TRBJ2-2; no clear D. The CDR3 has 15 amino acids. Germline V gene lookup returns CDR1 LNHDA and CDR2 SQIVND (reference sequence). V lost 4 bases, J lost 1 base, and 10 bases lay in between. CDR3 residues: CASSNNYRNTGELFF. The DNA for the CDR3 is TGTGCCAGTAGTAACAATTATAGGAACACCGGGGAGCTGTTTTTT.

The rearrangement uses TRBV9 and TRBJ2-5; D gene unclear. The germline V gene encodes CDR1 SGDLS and CDR2 YYNGEE. The V gene lost 2 bases and the J gene lost 0 bases, with 17 bases spanning the gap. The CDR3 sequence is 17 residues long. The CDR3: CASSVGIRARDQETQYF. DNA for the CDR3: TGTGCCAGCAGCGTGGGGATCCGGGCTCGGGACCAAGAGACCCAGTACTTC.

The chain employs TRBV4-1 and TRBJ2-1; D is unclear. V was pared by 0 bases and J by 11 bases, with 8 bases between. This CDR3 region has 12 residues. Germline V gene data show CDR1 as MGHRA and CDR2 as YSYEKL. The CDR3 is CASSQEVGKQFF. The CDR3 DNA reads as TGCGCCAGCAGCCAAGAGGTTGGTAAGCAGTTCTTC.

The V gene is TRBV6-2 or TRBV6-3, the J gene TRBJ1-5, with no clear D. The V end lost 6 bases, the J end lost 4 bases, and 7 bases lay between the germline ends. The V gene's germline CDR1 is MNHEY and CDR2 SVGEGT. The CDR3 length is 12 residues. CDR3 residues: CASRTRNQPQHF. The CDR3 coding sequence is TGTGCCAGCAGAACTAGGAATCAGCCCCAGCATTTT.

The chain links TRBV20-1 to TRBJ2-2, with TRBD2 as a possible D gene (5 bases). CDR1 DFQATT and CDR2 SNEGSKA come from the germline V gene (reference sequence). The CDR3 is 15 residues long. Trimming pared 3 bases from V and 4 bases from J, leaving 15 bases between. CDR3 in amino acids: CSARPRGVGTGELFF. CDR3 in DNA: TGCAGTGCTAGGCCTCGGGGAGTGGGCACCGGGGAGCTGTTTTTT.

This clonotype was recorded only once. This chain links TRBV10-3 with TRBJ2-5; 7 nucleotides agree with TRBD1. The V segment lost 10 bases and the J segment 7 bases; nucleotides outside the gene matches: 15. The V gene's germline CDR1 is ENHRY and CDR2 SYGVKD. The CDR3 runs to 14 residues. The CDR3 DNA sequence: TGTGCCACTAAGGTCGGGGACAGATCGACGACCCAGTACTTC. This translates into CATKVGDRSTTQYF.

CDR3 nucleotide sequence: TGTGCCAGCAGTCTTCGACAGACATACAATGAGCAGTTCTTC. This encodes CASSLRQTYNEQFF. The chain is built from TRBV7-9 and TRBJ2-1; D perhaps matches TRBD1 (5 bases). Between the trimmed V and J ends, which lost 6 bases and 4 bases, there was a span of 13 bases. Germline assignment: CDR1 SEHNR and CDR2 FQNEAQ (reference sequence). CDR3 length: 14 amino acids. The full variable domain, completed using reference TRBV7-9 and TRBJ2-1, is DTGVSQNPRHKITKRGQNVTFRCDPISEHNRLYWYRQTLGQGPEFLTYFQNEAQLEKSRLLSDRFSAERPKGSFSTLEIQRTEQGDSAMYLCASSLRQTYNEQFFGPGTRLTVL.

The rearrangement links TRBV25-1 to TRBJ2-3; D call uncertain. Per germline, CDR1 MGHDK and CDR2 SYGVNS. Trimming stripped 4 bases from V and 0 bases from J, with 11 bases between. The CDR3 loop spans 15 amino acids. CDR3 sequence reads: CASSGIKESTDTQYF. The CDR3 DNA reads TGTGCCAGCAGTGGCATTAAGGAGAGCACAGATACGCAGTATTTT.

For this clonotype: One end of the junction is discordant with germline, which a read error may explain. DNA for the CDR3: TGTGCCAGCAGCGTAGAGGTGGGGCTGTATGGCTACACTTTC. Protein sequence: CASSVEVGLYGYTF. The V gene is TRBV9, the J gene TRBJ1-2, with a possible D match to TRBD1 (5 bases). The CDR3 has 14 amino acids. CDR1 is SGDLS, CDR2 YYNGEE, per germline.

This chain joins TRBV7-9 and TRBJ2-1, with 12 bases fitting TRBD1. This CDR3 comprises 17 residues. The germline CDR1 and CDR2 sequences are SEHNR and FQNEAQ (reference sequence). The V and J ends lost 0 bases and 8 bases, in that order; junction bases with no gene match: 8. The CDR3 spells CASSLASGTGGRDEQFF. The CDR3 region has the DNA TGTGCCAGCAGCTTAGCGTCCGGGACAGGGGGCAGGGATGAGCAGTTCTTC.

This chain connects TRBV30 to TRBJ2-7; D is perhaps TRBD2 (5 bases). Germline V CDR1 and CDR2: GTSNPN, SVGIG (reference sequence). This CDR3 has 14 residues. The ends were cut back, 1 base at V and 2 bases at J, with 12 bases in the middle. The DNA of the CDR3 is TGTGCCTGGAGTGGAAGTTCCGGGACCTACGAGCAGTACTTC. Its translation: CAWSGSSGTYEQYF.

The J gene is TRBJ2-1, the V gene TRBV27, with TRBD1 matching 7 bases. J gave up 3 bases and V 3 bases, and 11 bases lay outside the gene matches. Germline assignment: CDR1 MNHEY and CDR2 SMNVEV (reference sequence). The CDR3 covers 17 residues. CDR3 sequence reads: CASSFRPTGVFYNEQFF. The CDR3 DNA follows: TGTGCCAGCAGTTTTCGCCCCACAGGGGTTTTCTACAATGAGCAGTTCTTC.

The CDR3 is CASSQDTGFYEQYF. For the CDR3, the DNA is TGCGCCAGCAGCCAAGATACAGGATTCTACGAGCAGTACTTC. This chain connects TRBV4-3 to TRBJ2-7; TRBD1 is a possible D gene (5 bases). Trimming removed 0 bases at V and 3 bases at J, with 9 bases between. Germline V gene sequence: CDR1 LGHNA, CDR2 YSLEER. The CDR3 sequence is 14 residues long.

V usage is TRBV20-1 and J usage is TRBJ2-3, with D perhaps matching TRBD2 (6 bases). Germline CDR1 is DFQATT and CDR2 is SNEGSKA (reference sequence). This CDR3 has 14 amino acids. Trimming cost V 3 bases and J 4 bases, with 14 bases left between them. CDR3 in DNA: TGCAGTGCTAGTGACGGGAGTAAGGCAGATACGCAGTATTTT. This codes for CSASDGSKADTQYF.

The chain employs TRBV12-3 or TRBV12-4 and TRBJ2-1; 8 bases line up with TRBD1. This CDR3 has 13 residues. Trimming took 8 bases from V and 8 from J; bases not matched to a gene: 8. This chain's CDR3 is CASGWTGIDEQFF. The CDR3 nucleotides read TGTGCCAGCGGGTGGACAGGGATCGATGAGCAGTTCTTC.